A selection of T cell receptor beta chains follows, all from one sample in a study of CD8+CD57+ T cells in acquired aplastic anemia. TCRdb independently ran MiXCR on the reads; one entry per CDR3 protein. Among hundreds of thousands of distinct CDR3 sequences listed, roughly a third were seen once. What was sequenced was sorted CD4+, CD8+, or CD8+CD57+ T cells (not recorded which) from PBMCs. Every receptor here comes from a human donor with aplastic anemia. CDR3s include the opening cysteine and the closing phenylalanine or tryptophan. A row's size may be missing; if present it is once, few, many or a size class.

clone_size	j_call	v_call	cdr3_aa
many	TRBJ1-6	TRBV2	CASSEGGLWAPLHF
few	TRBJ2-2	TRBV5-1	CASSQGNTGELFF
few	TRBJ2-5	TRBV12-5	CASGFSAETQYF
.	TRBJ1-1	TRBV29-1	CSQLKTGSEAFF
many	TRBJ2-7	TRBV19	CASSARQNLYEQYF
few	TRBJ2-3	TRBV20-1	CSARDSLAVGADTQYF
once	TRBJ1-2	TRBV2	CASFGEGRGKDGYTF
.	TRBJ1-6	TRBV7-2	CASSQRQGLDSPLHF
few	TRBJ2-2	TRBV25-1	CASKRAGGSTGELFF
.	TRBJ2-7	TRBV5-6	CASSLATYEQYF
few	TRBJ2-7	TRBV2	CASSLSRADEQYF
many	TRBJ1-2	TRBV19	CASSLGAASGYGYTF
.	TRBJ2-7	TRBV4-1	CASSYRQGGEQYF
many	TRBJ1-6	TRBV25-1	CASSVGGASNSPLHF
many	TRBJ2-7	TRBV7-8	CASSLRDPGSYEQYF
.	TRBJ2-1	TRBV20-1	CSAITREGYNEQFF
.	TRBJ2-5	TRBV7-2	CASSLGWAYQETQYF
.	TRBJ1-1	TRBV5-6	CASSASGPGDTEAFF
many	TRBJ1-1	TRBV7-9	CASTDRGPTEAFF
.	TRBJ1-5	TRBV20-1	CSARVGSQGNQPQHF
.	TRBJ2-4	TRBV20-1	CSAAVAGAKNIQYF
few	TRBJ2-1	TRBV9	CASSEGTRSVFLFF